These 11 T cell receptor beta chains originate from one sample sequenced in a study of blood T cell repertoires in COVID-19. The data were produced by immunoSEQ multiplex PCR, yet TCRdb's version contains in-frame clones alone and is incomplete. This sample yields 150,000 to 200,000 clones, of which more than 85% are seen a single time; 6% to 7.5% belongs to the top ten. Sequenced input: PBMCs or T cells enriched from blood (not recorded which). The receptors here all came from a woman in her forties or fifties who had recovered from COVID-19.

The genes are TRBV27 and TRBJ2-1, with 11 bases fitting TRBD2. Germline V gene lookup returns CDR1 MNHEY and CDR2 SMNVEV (reference sequence). Trimming took 3 bases from V and 7 from J; bases not matched to a gene: 5. CDR3 length equals 15 residues. The CDR3 loop reads CASSLRGLAVNEQFF. The DNA of the CDR3 is TGTGCCAGCAGTTTGAGGGGACTAGCGGTAAATGAGCAGTTCTTC.

This chain joins TRBV7-2 and TRBJ2-7; 8 bases are shared with TRBD2. Germline-derived CDR1 and CDR2 are SGHTA and FQGNSA. V was pared by 4 bases and J by 2 bases, with 4 bases of the junction left unmatched. The CDR3 totals 14 residues. The CDR3 DNA sequence: TGTGCCAGCAGCTCAGCGGGAGATCCCTACGAGCAGTACTTC. Its protein is CASSSAGDPYEQYF.

This chain uses TRBV15 with TRBJ2-2, with 8 nucleotides matching TRBD1. Germline V CDR1 and CDR2: LNHNV, YYDKDF (reference sequence). V shed 3 bases, J shed 7 bases, and the junction held 4 bases outside the gene matches. The CDR3 has 14 residues. Here the CDR3 reads CATSRDRVSGELFF. CDR3 nucleotide sequence: TGTGCCACCAGCAGGGACAGGGTGAGCGGGGAGCTGTTTTTT.

The rearrangement joins TRBV7-9 to TRBJ2-1, with a possible D match to TRBD2 (6 bases). The V end was cut by 0 bases, the J end by 7 bases, with 10 bases between. The germline V gene encodes CDR1 SEHNR and CDR2 FQNEAQ (reference sequence). The CDR3 extends over 14 amino acids. In DNA, the CDR3 is TGTGCCAGCAGCTTAGCAGACGGGAGAAATGAGCAGTTCTTC. This codes for CASSLADGRNEQFF.

This chain uses TRBV5-8 with TRBJ1-1, with 8 bases matching TRBD1. Per germline, CDR1 SGHTS and CDR2 YDEGEE. This CDR3 has 15 amino acids. Losses at the gene ends were 0 bases for V and 5 bases for J; bases not matched to a gene: 6. CDR3: CASSLVSGGVTEAFF. In nucleotides, the CDR3 is TGTGCCAGCAGCTTGGTGTCAGGGGGCGTTACTGAAGCTTTCTTT.

This sequence joins TRBV5-4 and TRBJ2-1, with D perhaps TRBD1 (5 bases). There are 15 residues in the CDR3. V lost 1 base and J lost 4, with 12 bases in between. CDR1 is SGHNT and CDR2 is YYREEE in the germline V gene (reference sequence). CDR3 nucleotide sequence: TGTGCCAGCAGCTTGAGTGGGGCGCAGTACAATGAGCAGTTCTTC. This encodes CASSLSGAQYNEQFF.

The rearrangement joins TRBV24-1 to TRBJ1-2, with TRBD1 matching 9 bases. The CDR3 contains 17 residues. Per germline, CDR1 KGHDR and CDR2 SFDVKD. The V segment lost 4 bases and the J segment 2 bases; nucleotides outside the gene matches: 10. CDR3 coding DNA: TGTGCCACCAGTGACCCGGGACAGGGTGGACCCAACTATGGCTACACCTTC. Encoded protein: CATSDPGQGGPNYGYTF.

V and J are TRBV4-2 and TRBJ2-5; the match to TRBD2 covers 11 bases. The CDR3 is made up of 15 amino acids. The V gene's germline CDR1 is LGHNA and CDR2 YNFKEQ. The junction had 2 bases not matched to a gene; V was cut back by 3 bases and J by 2 bases. In DNA form, the CDR3 reads TGTGCCAGCAGCCAGACTAGCGGGAATCAAGAGACCCAGTACTTC. Protein product: CASSQTSGNQETQYF.

The chain has TRBV10-3 and TRBJ1-5; 7 positions match TRBD1. Losses at the gene ends were 5 bases for V and 4 bases for J; bases not matched to a gene: 5. Per the germline V gene, CDR1 is ENHRY and CDR2 is SYGVKD. The length of the CDR3 is 14 residues. Here the CDR3 DNA reads TGTGCCATCAGTCGCGGGACAGCAAATCAGCCCCAGCATTTT. It yields the protein CAISRGTANQPQHF.

The V gene is TRBV6-1, the J gene TRBJ1-1, with D perhaps TRBD1 (5 bases). Trimming stripped 2 bases from V and 0 bases from J, with 13 bases between. The CDR3 is 16 amino acids. Germline CDR1 and CDR2: MNHNS and SASEGT. CDR3 sequence: CASSENGGRMNTEAFF. DNA of the CDR3: TGTGCCAGCAGTGAAAACGGGGGAAGGATGAACACTGAAGCTTTCTTT.

V and J are TRBV5-4 and TRBJ2-7; D gene unclear. The V end was cut by 1 base, the J end by 0 bases, with 11 bases between. Germline CDR1 is SGHNT and CDR2 is YYREEE (reference sequence). The CDR3 contains 15 residues. CDR3 nucleotide sequence: TGTGCCAGCAGCTTGAAAATAGCCACCTCCTACGAGCAGTACTTC. It translates to CASSLKIATSYEQYF.